This T cell receptor beta chain was obtained from a study of CD8 T cells in ankylosing spondylitis. This CDR3 spans 15 amino acids. V gave up 2 bases and J gave up 2 bases, with 13 bases separating them. Per germline, CDR1 MNHEY and CDR2 SVGEGT. MiXCR was run by TCRdb on the 5' RACE reads, yielding one entry per CDR3 protein. This sample has under 450,000 distinct CDR3 sequences; approximately 17% occur once, and the top ten carry 0.95% to 1.1%. As concerns this clonotype: Its antigen is currently unknown.

Findings and caveats of the study: Disease-associated clones were CD8+ and fairly uncommon in peripheral blood. The study looked at matched synovial fluid samples from ankylosing spondylitis patients. Disease-linked clones were reported to be significantly enriched there. In synovial fluid and blood from reactive arthritis, some motif variants were previously reported. Under 10 highly homologous variants formed a TCR beta motif that appeared characteristic of ankylosing spondylitis blood.

The genes are TRBV6-2 or TRBV6-3 and TRBJ2-7, with D unclear. Sequenced material: blood, either unsorted or a sorted T cell fraction (not recorded which). The receptor was isolated from a male donor with ankylosing spondylitis. For the CDR3, the DNA is TGTGCCAGCAGTTACCCGGTGGCAGTTCCCTACGAGCAGTACTTC. Encoded protein: CASSYPVAVPYEQYF.